Below, one T cell receptor beta chain is given with its context. Its matching antigen is unknown. This CDR3 is built from 12 residues. Trimming left V 8 bases short and J 7 bases short, with 12 bases between. Germline V gene lookup returns CDR1 MGHDK and CDR2 SYGVNS. Genomic DNA template from tumor biopsies or peripheral blood, roughly 600 ng to 6,500 ng input. Here immunoSEQ multiplex PCR was the method, and the copy in TCRdb shows in-frame clones only, minus some. The sample has about 15,000 clones, approximately 80% seen once. The source of the sample is a study of T cells in tumors after PD-1 blockade. As for the study in general: Daily vismodegib 150 mg continued in a subset of anti-PD-1-treated patients. Peripheral blood samples averaged 36,536 unique clonotypes and about 110,000 templates.

Study-level points and caveats: Peripheral recruitment is suggested, as some novel exhausted tumor clones were in pre-treatment blood.

The receptor's source is a human donor with basal cell carcinoma. This specimen was PBMCs, taken after anti-PD-1 treatment. The J gene is TRBJ1-5, the V gene TRBV25-1; D is unclear. DNA of the CDR3: TGTGCCAGCCAGTCCGGTGGGCAGCCCCAGCATTTT. Protein product: CASQSGGQPQHF. Supplemented by reference TRBV25-1 and TRBJ1-5, the full variable domain reads EADIYQTPRYLVIGTGKKITLECSQTMGHDKMYWYQQDPGMELHLIHYSYGVNSTEKGDLSSESTVSRIRTEHFPLTLESARPSHTSQYLCASQSGGQPQHFGDGTRLSIL.